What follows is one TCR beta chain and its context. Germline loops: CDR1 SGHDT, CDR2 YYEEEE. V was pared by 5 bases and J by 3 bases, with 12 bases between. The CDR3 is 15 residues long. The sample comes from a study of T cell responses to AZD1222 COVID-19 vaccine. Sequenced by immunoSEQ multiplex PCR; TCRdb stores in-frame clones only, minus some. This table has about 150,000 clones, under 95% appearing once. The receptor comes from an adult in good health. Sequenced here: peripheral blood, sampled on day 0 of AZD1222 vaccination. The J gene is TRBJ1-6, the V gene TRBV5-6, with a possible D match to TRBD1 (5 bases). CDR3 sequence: CASRLGGGYNSPLHF. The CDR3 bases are TGTGCCAGCAGACTTGGGGGGGGCTATAATTCACCCCTCCACTTT. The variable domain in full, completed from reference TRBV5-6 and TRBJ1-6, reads DAGVTQSPTHLIKTRGQQVTLRCSPKSGHDTVSWYQQALGQGPQFIFQYYEEEERQRGNFPDRFSGHQFPNYSSELNVNALLLGDSALYLCASRLGGGYNSPLHFGNGTRLTVT.